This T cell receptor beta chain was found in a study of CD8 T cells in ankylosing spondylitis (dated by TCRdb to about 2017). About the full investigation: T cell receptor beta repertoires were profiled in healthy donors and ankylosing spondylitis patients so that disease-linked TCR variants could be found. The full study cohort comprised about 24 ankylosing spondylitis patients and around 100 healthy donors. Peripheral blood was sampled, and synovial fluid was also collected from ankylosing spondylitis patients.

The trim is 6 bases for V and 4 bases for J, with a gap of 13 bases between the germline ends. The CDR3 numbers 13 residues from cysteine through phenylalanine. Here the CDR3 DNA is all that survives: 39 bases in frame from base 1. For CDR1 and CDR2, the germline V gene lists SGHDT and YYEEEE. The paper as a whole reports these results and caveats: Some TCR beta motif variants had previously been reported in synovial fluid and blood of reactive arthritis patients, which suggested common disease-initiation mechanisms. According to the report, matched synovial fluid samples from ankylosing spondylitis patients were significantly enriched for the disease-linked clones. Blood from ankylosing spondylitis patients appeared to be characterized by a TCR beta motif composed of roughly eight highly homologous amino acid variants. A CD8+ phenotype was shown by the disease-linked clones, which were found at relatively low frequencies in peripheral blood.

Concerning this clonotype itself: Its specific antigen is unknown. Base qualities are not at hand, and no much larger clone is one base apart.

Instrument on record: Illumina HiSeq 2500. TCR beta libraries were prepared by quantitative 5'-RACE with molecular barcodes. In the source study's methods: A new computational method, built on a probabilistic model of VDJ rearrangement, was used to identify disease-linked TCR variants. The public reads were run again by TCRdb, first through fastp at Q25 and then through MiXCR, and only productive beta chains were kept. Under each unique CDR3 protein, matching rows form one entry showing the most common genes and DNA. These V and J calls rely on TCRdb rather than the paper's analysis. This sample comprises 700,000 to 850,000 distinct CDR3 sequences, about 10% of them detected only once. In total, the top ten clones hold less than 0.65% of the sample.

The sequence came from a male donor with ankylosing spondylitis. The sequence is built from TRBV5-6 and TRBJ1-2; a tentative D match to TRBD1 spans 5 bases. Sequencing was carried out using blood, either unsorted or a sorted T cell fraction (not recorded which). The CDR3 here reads CASTWGGAYGYTF. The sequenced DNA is TGTGCCAGCACGTGGGGCGGAGCCTATGGCTACACCTTC.